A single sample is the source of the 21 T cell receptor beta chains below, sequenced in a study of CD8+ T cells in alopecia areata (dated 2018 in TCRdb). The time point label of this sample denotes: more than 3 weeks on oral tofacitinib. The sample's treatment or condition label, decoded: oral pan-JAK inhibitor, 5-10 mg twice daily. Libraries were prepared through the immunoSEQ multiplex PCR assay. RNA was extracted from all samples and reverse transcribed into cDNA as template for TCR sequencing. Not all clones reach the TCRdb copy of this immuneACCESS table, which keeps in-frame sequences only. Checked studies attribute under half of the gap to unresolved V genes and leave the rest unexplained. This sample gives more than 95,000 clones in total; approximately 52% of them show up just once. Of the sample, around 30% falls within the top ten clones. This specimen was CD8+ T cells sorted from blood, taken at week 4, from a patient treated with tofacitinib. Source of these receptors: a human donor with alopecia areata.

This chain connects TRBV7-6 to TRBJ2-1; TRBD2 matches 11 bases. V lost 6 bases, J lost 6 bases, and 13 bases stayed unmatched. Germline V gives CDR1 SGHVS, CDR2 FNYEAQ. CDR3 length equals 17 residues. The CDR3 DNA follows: TGTGCCAGCAGTAGGGGTAGCGGGGGGGCCATGCTCAATGAGCAGTTCTTC. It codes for CASSRGSGGAMLNEQFF.

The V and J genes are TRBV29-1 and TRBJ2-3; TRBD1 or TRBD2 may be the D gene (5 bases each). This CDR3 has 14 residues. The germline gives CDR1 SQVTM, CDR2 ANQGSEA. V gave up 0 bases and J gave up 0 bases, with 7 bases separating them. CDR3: CSVEDRDSTDTQYF. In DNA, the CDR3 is TGCAGCGTTGAAGATCGGGACAGCACAGATACGCAGTATTTT.

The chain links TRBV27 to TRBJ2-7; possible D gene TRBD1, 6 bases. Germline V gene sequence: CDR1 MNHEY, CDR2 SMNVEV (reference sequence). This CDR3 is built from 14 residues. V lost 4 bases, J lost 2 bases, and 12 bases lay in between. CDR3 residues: CASSSTTGPYEQYF. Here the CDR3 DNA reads TGTGCCAGCAGTTCCACGACAGGTCCCTACGAGCAGTACTTC.

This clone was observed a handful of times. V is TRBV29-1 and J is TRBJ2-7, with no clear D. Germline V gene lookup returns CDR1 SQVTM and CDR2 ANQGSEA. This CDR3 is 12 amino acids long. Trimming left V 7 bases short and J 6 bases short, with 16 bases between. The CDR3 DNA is TGCAGCGCCCGAGTCCCAGCCAGCGAGCAGTACTTC. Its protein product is CSARVPASEQYF.

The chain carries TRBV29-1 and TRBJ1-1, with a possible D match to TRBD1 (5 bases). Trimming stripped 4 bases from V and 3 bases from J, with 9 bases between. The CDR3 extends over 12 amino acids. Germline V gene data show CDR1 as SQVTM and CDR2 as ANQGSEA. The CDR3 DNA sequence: TGCAGCGTTGGGGGAGGGGACACTGAAGCTTTCTTT. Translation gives CSVGGGDTEAFF.

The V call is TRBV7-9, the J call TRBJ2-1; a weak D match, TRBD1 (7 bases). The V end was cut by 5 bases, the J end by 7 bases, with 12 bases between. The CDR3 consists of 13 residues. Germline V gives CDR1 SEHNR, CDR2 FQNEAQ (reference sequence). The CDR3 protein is CASSQGGWNEQFF. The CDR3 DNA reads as TGTGCCAGCAGCCAGGGGGGTTGGAATGAGCAGTTCTTC.

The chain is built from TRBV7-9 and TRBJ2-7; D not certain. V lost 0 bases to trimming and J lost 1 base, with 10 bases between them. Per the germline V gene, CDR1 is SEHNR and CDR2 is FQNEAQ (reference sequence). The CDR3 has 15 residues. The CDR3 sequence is CASSLADPSSYEQYF. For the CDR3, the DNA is TGTGCCAGCAGCTTAGCAGACCCTTCATCCTACGAGCAGTACTTC.

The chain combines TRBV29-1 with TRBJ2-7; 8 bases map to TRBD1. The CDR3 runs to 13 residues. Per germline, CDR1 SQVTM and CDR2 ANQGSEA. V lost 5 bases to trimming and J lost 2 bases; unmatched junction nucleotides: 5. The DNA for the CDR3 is TGCAGCGTTCTGGGACAGGAGACCTACGAGCAGTACTTC. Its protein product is CSVLGQETYEQYF.

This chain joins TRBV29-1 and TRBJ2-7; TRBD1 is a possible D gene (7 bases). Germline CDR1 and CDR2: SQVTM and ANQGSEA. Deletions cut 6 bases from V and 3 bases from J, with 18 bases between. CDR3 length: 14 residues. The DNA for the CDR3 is TGCAGCGTCCTCTTGGAGGGGGCACACTACGAGCAGTACTTC. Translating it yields CSVLLEGAHYEQYF.

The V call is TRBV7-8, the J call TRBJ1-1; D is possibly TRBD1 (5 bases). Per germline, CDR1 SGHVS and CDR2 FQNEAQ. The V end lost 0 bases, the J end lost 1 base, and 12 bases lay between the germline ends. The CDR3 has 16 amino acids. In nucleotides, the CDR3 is TGTGCCAGCAGCTTAGCCTCAGGGATTCCGAACACTGAAGCTTTCTTT. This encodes CASSLASGIPNTEAFF.

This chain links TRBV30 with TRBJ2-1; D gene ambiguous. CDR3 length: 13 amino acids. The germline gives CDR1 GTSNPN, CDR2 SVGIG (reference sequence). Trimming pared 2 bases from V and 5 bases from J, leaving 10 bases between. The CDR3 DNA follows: TGTGCCTGGAGTCTGGTGAACAACAATGAGCAGTTCTTC. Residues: CAWSLVNNNEQFF.

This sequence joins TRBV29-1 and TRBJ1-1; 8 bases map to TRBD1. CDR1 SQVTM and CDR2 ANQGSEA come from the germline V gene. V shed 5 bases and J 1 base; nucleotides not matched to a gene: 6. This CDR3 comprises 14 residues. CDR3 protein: CSVKPGQANTEAFF. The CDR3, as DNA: TGCAGCGTTAAACCGGGACAGGCGAACACTGAAGCTTTCTTT.

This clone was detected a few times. The CDR3, as DNA: TGTGCCAGCAGCTTAGGGTACGAGCAGTACTTC. This gives the protein CASSLGYEQYF. This chain links TRBV13 with TRBJ2-7; D not certain. Germline V CDR1 and CDR2: PRHDT, FYEKMQ (reference sequence). V gave up 0 bases and J gave up 4 bases, with 1 base separating them. The CDR3 length is 11 residues. Looking up the rest from reference TRBV13 and TRBJ2-7 gives the full variable domain: AAGVIQSPRHLIKEKRETATLKCYPIPRHDTVYWYQQGPGQDPQFLISFYEKMQSDKGSIPDRFSAQQFSDYHSELNMSSLELGDSALYFCASSLGYEQYFGPGTRLTVT.

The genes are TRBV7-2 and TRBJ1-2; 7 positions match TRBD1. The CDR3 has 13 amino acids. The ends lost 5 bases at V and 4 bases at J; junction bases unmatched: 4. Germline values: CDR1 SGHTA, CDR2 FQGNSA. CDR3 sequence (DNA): TGTGCCAGCAGCAAGGGACAGACCTATGGCTACACCTTC. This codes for CASSKGQTYGYTF. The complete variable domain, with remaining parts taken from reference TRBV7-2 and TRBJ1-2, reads GAGVSQSPSNKVTEKGKDVELRCDPISGHTALYWYRQSLGQGLEFLIYFQGNSAPDKSGLPSDRFSAERTGGSVSTLTIQRTQQEDSAVYLCASSKGQTYGYTFGSGTRLTVV.

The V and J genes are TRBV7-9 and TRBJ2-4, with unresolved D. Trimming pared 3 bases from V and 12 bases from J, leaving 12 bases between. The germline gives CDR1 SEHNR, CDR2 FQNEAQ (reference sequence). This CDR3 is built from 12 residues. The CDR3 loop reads CASSFLGDDQYF. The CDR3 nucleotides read TGTGCCAGCAGCTTCTTGGGTGACGATCAGTACTTC. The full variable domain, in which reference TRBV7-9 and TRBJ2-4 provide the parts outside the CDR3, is DTGVSQNPRHKITKRGQNVTFRCDPISEHNRLYWYRQTLGQGPEFLTYFQNEAQLEKSRLLSDRFSAERPKGSFSTLEIQRTEQGDSAMYLCASSFLGDDQYFGAGTRLSVL.

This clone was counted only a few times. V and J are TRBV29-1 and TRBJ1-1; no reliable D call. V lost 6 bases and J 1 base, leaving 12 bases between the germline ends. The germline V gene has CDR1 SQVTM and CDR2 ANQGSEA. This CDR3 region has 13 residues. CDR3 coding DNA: TGCAGCGTGGGCGGAGGCGCGAACACTGAAGCTTTCTTT. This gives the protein CSVGGGANTEAFF.

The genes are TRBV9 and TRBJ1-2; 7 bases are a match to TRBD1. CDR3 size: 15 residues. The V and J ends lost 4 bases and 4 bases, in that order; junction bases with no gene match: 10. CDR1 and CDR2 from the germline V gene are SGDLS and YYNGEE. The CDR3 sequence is CASSPFKGASYGYTF. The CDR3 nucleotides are TGTGCCAGCAGCCCTTTCAAGGGGGCGAGCTATGGCTACACCTTC.

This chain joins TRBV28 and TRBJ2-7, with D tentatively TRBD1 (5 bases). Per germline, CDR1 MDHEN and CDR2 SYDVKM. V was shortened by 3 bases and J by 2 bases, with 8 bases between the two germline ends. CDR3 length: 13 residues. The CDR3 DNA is TGTGCCAGCAGTTTCGGACAAACCTACGAGCAGTACTTC. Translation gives CASSFGQTYEQYF. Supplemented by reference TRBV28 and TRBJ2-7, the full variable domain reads DVKVTQSSRYLVKRTGEKVFLECVQDMDHENMFWYRQDPGLGLRLIYFSYDVKMKEKGDIPEGYSVSREKKERFSLILESASTNQTSMYLCASSFGQTYEQYFGPGTRLTVT.

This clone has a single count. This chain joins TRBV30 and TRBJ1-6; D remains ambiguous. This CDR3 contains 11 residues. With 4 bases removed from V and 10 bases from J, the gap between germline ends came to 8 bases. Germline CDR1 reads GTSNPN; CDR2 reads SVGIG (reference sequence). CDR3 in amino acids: CAWTTESPLHF. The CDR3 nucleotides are TGTGCCTGGACGACGGAGTCACCCCTCCACTTT.

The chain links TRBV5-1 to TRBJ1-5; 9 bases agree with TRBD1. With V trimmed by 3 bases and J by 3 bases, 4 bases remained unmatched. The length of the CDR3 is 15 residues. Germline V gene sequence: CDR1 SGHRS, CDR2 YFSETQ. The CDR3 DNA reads TGCGCCAGCAGCTGGACAGGGGCTTACAATCAGCCCCAGCATTTT. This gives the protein CASSWTGAYNQPQHF.

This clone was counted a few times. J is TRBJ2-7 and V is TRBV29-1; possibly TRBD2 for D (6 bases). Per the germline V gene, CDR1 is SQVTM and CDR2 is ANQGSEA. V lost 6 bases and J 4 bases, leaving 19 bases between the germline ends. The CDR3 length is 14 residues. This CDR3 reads CSVNTPSEEYEQYF. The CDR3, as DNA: TGCAGCGTAAATACTCCTAGCGAGGAATACGAGCAGTACTTC.